This T cell receptor (beta chain) stems from a study of glioma-infiltrating T cells. The iRepertoire nested amplicon-rescue multiplex PCR amplified TCR alpha and beta CDR3s from RNA. One-step reverse transcription and amplification started from approximately 100-400 ng of tissue mRNA or PBMC total RNA. TCRdb reprocessed the multiplex PCR reads via MiXCR and lists one record per CDR3 protein. Of approximately 400,000 distinct CDR3 sequences listed, roughly two fifths were seen once; the top ten hold around 12%. The ends were cut back, 5 bases at V and 7 bases at J, with 21 bases in the middle. There are 15 residues in the CDR3. Germline assignment: CDR1 KGHSH and CDR2 LQKENI.

The gene calls are TRBV18 and TRBJ2-7; D perhaps matches TRBD2 (5 bases). The clonotype originates from a human donor with low-grade glioma or glioblastoma, undergoing nonglioma brain surgery, or in good health (not recorded which). The source material was glioma tissue, nonneoplastic brain tissue, or PBMCs (not recorded which). The CDR3, as DNA: TGTGCCAGCTCAAATACTTCCGGGATATTGGGTGAGCAGTACTTC. This gives the protein CASSNTSGILGEQYF.